Listed here are 13 T cell receptor beta chains from one sample, sequenced in a study of T-cell memory formation after mild COVID-19. A single record per CDR3 protein comes from TCRdb applying MiXCR to the 5' RACE reads. The profile shows about 16,000 distinct CDR3 sequences, more than 20% of them singletons. The specimen was PBMCs or a T cell subset sorted from them (not recorded which). The origin of the receptors is a man aged 18 to 30 who had mild COVID-19 (a few samples of this study predate the infection). Cell type and time point are not known.

By proportion, this clonotype is medium-sized (0.01 to 0.1%). The rearrangement joins TRBV28 to TRBJ1-3, with a weak D call TRBD1 (5 bases). Germline V lookup: CDR1 MDHEN, CDR2 SYDVKM. The V gene lost 5 bases and the J gene lost 2 bases, with 19 bases spanning the gap. The CDR3 totals 17 residues. As DNA, the CDR3 is TGTGCCAGCAGTCCCCGCTTCTATCAAGGGGCTGGAAACACCATATATTTT. Translating it yields CASSPRFYQGAGNTIYF.

The chain combines TRBV6-5 with TRBJ1-1; a weak D match, TRBD1 (5 bases). The CDR3 runs 13 residues. The V gene lost 4 bases and the J gene lost 1 base, with 7 bases spanning the gap. The germline CDR1 and CDR2 sequences are MNHEY and SVGAGI. CDR3 residues: CASSWGQNTEAFF. CDR3 bases: TGTGCCAGCAGTTGGGGCCAGAACACTGAAGCTTTCTTT.

This clonotype is medium-sized within its sample. The gene calls are TRBV6-2 or TRBV6-3 and TRBJ2-2, with a possible D match to TRBD1 (5 bases). V was trimmed by 7 bases and J by 4 bases, leaving 22 bases between them. This CDR3 region has 17 residues. CDR1 is MNHEY and CDR2 is SVGEGT in the germline V gene. The CDR3: CASIKSRRVGRTGELFF. CDR3 in DNA: TGTGCCAGCATCAAAAGCCGCCGGGTGGGGCGCACCGGGGAGCTGTTTTTT.

This clonotype occurred a few times. The chain joins TRBV4-1 to TRBJ2-7; 9 positions match TRBD2. The germline V gene encodes CDR1 MGHRA and CDR2 YSYEKL. The CDR3 is 19 residues long. J was trimmed by 0 bases and V by 0 bases; bases with no gene match: 12. CDR3 amino acids: CASSQEGYLAGGSSYEQYF. The CDR3, as DNA: TGCGCCAGCAGCCAAGAAGGCTATCTGGCGGGGGGGAGCTCCTACGAGCAGTACTTC.

This clonotype was seen repeatedly, ten times or more. The chain joins TRBV6-5 to TRBJ2-7, with TRBD2 as a possible D gene (5 bases). The CDR3 is made up of 15 amino acids. Germline-derived CDR1 and CDR2 are MNHEY and SVGAGI. The V and J ends lost 6 bases and 6 bases respectively, with 21 bases between them. CDR3: CASSSVWGEPGEQYF. The CDR3 DNA reads TGTGCCAGCAGCTCCGTTTGGGGAGAGCCTGGCGAGCAGTACTTC.

In this sample, this clonotype turned up many times. The V call is TRBV9, the J call TRBJ2-3; 8 positions agree with TRBD2. Germline CDR1 and CDR2: SGDLS and YYNGEE. Trimming removed 6 bases from V and 2 bases from J; junction bases left unmatched: 8. This CDR3 comprises 15 residues. The CDR3 region is CASTPGGAITDTQYF. In DNA form, the CDR3 reads TGTGCCAGCACCCCGGGGGGGGCAATCACAGATACGCAGTATTTT. The variable domain in full, completed from reference TRBV9 and TRBJ2-3, reads DSGVTQTPKHLITATGQRVTLRCSPRSGDLSVYWYQQSLDQGLQFLIQYYNGEERAKGNILERFSAQQFPDLHSELNLSSLELGDSALYFCASTPGGAITDTQYFGPGTRLTVL.

This clonotype has ten or more counts. The V call is TRBV4-2, the J call TRBJ1-5; perhaps TRBD1 as D (6 bases). The germline CDR1 and CDR2 sequences are LGHNA and YNFKEQ. The V end was cut by 0 bases, the J end by 1 base, with 10 bases between. The CDR3 has 16 amino acids. The CDR3 here is CASSQERGASNQPQHF. CDR3 DNA: TGTGCCAGCAGCCAAGAAAGGGGGGCGAGCAATCAGCCCCAGCATTTT.

This clonotype was seen repeatedly, ten times or more. The chain uses TRBV7-9 and TRBJ1-2, with no clear D. Trimming shortened V by 5 bases and J by 0 bases, and 4 bases separated the two germline ends. The CDR3 consists of 12 residues. Germline V CDR1 and CDR2: SEHNR, FQNEAQ (reference sequence). The CDR3 coding sequence is TGTGCCAGCAGCCGTACTAACTATGGCTACACCTTC. Encoded protein: CASSRTNYGYTF.

The chain combines TRBV10-3 with TRBJ2-7, with unresolved D. The CDR3 length is 12 residues. CDR1 ENHRY and CDR2 SYGVKD come from the germline V gene. The V and J ends lost 2 bases and 2 bases respectively, with 4 bases between them. The CDR3 nucleotides read TGTGCCATCAGTGAGCGGGCCTACGAGCAGTACTTC. Encoded protein: CAISERAYEQYF.

This clonotype appeared many times. The gene calls are TRBV5-5 and TRBJ1-2; D remains ambiguous. With 3 bases removed from V and 0 bases from J, the gap between germline ends came to 3 bases. Germline V gene lookup returns CDR1 SGHKS and CDR2 YYEKEE (reference sequence). The CDR3 spans 12 residues. Here the CDR3 DNA reads TGTGCCAGCAGCTACACTAACTATGGCTACACCTTC. Protein sequence: CASSYTNYGYTF.

Many counts were recorded for this clonotype. This sequence joins TRBV3-1 and TRBJ2-3; possible D gene TRBD2, 7 bases. The CDR3 length is 15 residues. V lost 8 bases and J lost 8, with 23 bases in between. Germline values: CDR1 LGHDT, CDR2 YNNKEL (reference sequence). CDR3 sequence: CASQRGGGRRSTQYF. As DNA, the CDR3 is TGTGCCAGCCAGCGAGGGGGGGGCCGGAGGAGTACGCAGTATTTT.

This clonotype was recorded only once. The chain is built from TRBV12-3 or TRBV12-4 and TRBJ2-7, with D hard to call. The J call may be faulty, since TRBJ1-2 better matches the DNA end. The CDR3 length is 11 residues. CDR3 amino acids: CASSLRGVYTF. The CDR3 region has the DNA TGTGCCAGCAGTTTACGAGGAGTCTACACCTTC.

The V call is TRBV5-1, the J call TRBJ1-5; D perhaps matches TRBD1 (5 bases). V dropped 4 bases and J dropped 7 bases, with 12 bases sitting between them. The CDR3 totals 13 residues. The germline V gene encodes CDR1 SGHRS and CDR2 YFSETQ. The DNA of the CDR3 is TGCGCCAGCAGCATCCTCGGGGGGCAGCCCCAGCATTTT. It translates to CASSILGGQPQHF. The variable domain in full, completed from reference TRBV5-1 and TRBJ1-5, reads KAGVTQTPRYLIKTRGQQVTLSCSPISGHRSVSWYQQTPGQGLQFLFEYFSETQRNKGNFPGRFSGRQFSNSRSEMNVSTLELGDSALYLCASSILGGQPQHFGDGTRLSIL.